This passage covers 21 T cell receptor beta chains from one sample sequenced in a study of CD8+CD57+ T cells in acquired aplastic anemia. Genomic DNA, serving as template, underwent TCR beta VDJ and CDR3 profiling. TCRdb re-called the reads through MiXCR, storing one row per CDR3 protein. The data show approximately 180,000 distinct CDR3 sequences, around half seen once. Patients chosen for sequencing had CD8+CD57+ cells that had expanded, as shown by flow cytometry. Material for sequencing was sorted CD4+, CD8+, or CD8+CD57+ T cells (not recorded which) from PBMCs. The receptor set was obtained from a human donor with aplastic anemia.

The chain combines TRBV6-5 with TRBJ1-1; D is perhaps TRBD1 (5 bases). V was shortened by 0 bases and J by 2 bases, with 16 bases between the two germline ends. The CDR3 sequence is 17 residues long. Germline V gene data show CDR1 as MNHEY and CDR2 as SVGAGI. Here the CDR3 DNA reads TGTGCCAGCAGTTACTCGAGATCCGGGACGGCTAACACTGAAGCTTTCTTT. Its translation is CASSYSRSGTANTEAFF.

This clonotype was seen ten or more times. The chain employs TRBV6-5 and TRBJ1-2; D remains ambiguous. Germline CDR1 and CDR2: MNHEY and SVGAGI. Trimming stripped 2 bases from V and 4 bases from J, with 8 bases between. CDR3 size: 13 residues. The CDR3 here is CASSYLLGYGYTF. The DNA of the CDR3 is TGTGCCAGCAGTTACCTACTAGGCTATGGCTACACCTTC.

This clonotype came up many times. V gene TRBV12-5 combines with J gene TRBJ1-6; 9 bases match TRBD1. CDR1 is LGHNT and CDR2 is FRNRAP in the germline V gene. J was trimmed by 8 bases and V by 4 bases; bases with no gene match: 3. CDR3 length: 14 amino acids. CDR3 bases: TGTGCTAGTGGTTCAGGACAGGGGTATTCACCCCTCCACTTT. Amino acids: CASGSGQGYSPLHF.

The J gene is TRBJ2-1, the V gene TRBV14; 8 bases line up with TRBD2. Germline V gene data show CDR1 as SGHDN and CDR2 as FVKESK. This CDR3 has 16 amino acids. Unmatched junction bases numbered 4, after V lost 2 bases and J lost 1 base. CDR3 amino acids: CASSQTGTRSYNEQFF. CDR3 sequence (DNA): TGTGCCAGCAGCCAAACCGGGACTAGGTCCTACAATGAGCAGTTCTTC.

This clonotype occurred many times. CDR3 loop: CASSSTGDNEQFF. CDR3 nucleotides: TGTGCCAGCAGCTCGACAGGGGACAATGAGCAGTTCTTC. The rearrangement uses TRBV7-7 and TRBJ2-1; TRBD1 aligns across 8 bases. The CDR3 runs to 13 residues. Trimming removed 4 bases from V and 5 bases from J; junction bases left unmatched: 1. Per the germline V gene, CDR1 is SSHAT and CDR2 is FNYEAQ (reference sequence).

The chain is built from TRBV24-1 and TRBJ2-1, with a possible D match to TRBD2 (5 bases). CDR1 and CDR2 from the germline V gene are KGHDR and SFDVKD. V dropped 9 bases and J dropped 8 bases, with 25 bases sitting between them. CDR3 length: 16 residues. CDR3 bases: TGTGCCACCTCCTCGGGATTAGCGCCCCTAAGGGATGAGCAGTTCTTC. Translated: CATSSGLAPLRDEQFF.

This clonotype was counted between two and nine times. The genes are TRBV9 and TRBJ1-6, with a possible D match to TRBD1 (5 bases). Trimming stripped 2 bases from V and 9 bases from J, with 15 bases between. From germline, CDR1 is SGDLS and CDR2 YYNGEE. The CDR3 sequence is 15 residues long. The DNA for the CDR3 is TGTGCCAGCAGCGTGACCGGGACCCGGGGTTCACCCCTCCACTTT. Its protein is CASSVTGTRGSPLHF. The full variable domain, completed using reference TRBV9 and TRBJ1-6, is DSGVTQTPKHLITATGQRVTLRCSPRSGDLSVYWYQQSLDQGLQFLIQYYNGEERAKGNILERFSAQQFPDLHSELNLSSLELGDSALYFCASSVTGTRGSPLHFGNGTRLTVT.

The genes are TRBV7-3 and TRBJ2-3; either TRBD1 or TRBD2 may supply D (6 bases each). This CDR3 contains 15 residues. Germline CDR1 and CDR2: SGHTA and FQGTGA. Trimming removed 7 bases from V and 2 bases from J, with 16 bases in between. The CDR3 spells CASTSWGRDTDTQYF. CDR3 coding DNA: TGTGCCAGCACCAGCTGGGGGCGGGACACAGATACGCAGTATTTT. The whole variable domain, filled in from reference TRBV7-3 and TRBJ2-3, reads GAGVSQTPSNKVTEKGKYVELRCDPISGHTALYWYRQSLGQGPEFLIYFQGTGAADDSGLPNDRFFAVRPEGSVSTLKIQRTERGDSAVYLCASTSWGRDTDTQYFGPGTRLTVL.

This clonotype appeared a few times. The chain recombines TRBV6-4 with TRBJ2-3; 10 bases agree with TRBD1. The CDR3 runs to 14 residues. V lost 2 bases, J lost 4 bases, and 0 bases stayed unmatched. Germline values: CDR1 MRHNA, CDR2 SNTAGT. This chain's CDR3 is CASSDGQGADTQYF. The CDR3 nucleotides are TGTGCCAGCAGTGACGGACAGGGGGCAGATACGCAGTATTTT.

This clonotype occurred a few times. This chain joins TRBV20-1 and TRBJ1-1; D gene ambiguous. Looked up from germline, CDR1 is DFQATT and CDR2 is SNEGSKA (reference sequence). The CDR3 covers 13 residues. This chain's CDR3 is CSDAQVLNTEAFF. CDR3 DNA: TGCAGCGATGCCCAGGTCCTGAACACTGAAGCTTTCTTT.

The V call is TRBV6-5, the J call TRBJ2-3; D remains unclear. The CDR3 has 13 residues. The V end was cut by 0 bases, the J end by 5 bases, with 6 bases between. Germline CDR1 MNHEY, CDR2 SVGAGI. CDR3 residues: CASSYSTKDTQYF. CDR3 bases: TGTGCCAGCAGTTACTCGACGAAAGATACGCAGTATTTT.

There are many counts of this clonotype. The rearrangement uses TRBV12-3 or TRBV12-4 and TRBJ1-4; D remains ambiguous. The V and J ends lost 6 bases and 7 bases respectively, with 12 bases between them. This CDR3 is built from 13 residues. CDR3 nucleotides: TGTGCCAGCAGCTCTGCCTCCGGTGAAAAACTGTTTTTT. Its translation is CASSSASGEKLFF.

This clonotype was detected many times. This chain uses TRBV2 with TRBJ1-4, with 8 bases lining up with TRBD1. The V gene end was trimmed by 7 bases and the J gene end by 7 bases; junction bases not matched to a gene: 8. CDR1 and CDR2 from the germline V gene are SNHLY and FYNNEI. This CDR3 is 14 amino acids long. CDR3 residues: CASKDLGQAEKLFF. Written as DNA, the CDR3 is TGTGCCAGCAAGGACCTGGGACAGGCTGAAAAACTGTTTTTT.

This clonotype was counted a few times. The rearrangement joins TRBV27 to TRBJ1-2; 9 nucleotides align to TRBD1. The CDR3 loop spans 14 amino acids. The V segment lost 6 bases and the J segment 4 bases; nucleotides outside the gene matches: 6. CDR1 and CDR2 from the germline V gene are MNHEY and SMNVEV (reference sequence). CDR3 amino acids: CASRSEDRGYGYTF. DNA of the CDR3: TGTGCCAGCAGGAGCGAGGACAGGGGCTATGGCTACACCTTC.

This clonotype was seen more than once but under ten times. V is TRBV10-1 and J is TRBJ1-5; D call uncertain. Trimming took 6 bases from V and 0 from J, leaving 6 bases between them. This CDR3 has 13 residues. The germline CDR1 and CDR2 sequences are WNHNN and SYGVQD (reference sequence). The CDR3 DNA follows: TGCGCCAGCAGCCGGGCTAGCAATCAGCCCCAGCATTTT. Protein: CASSRASNQPQHF.

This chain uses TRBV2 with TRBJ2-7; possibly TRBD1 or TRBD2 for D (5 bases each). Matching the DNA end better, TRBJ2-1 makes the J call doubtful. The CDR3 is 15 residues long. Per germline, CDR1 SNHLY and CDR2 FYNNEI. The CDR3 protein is CASSETGTGTHEQFF. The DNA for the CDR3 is TGTGCCAGCAGTGAAACCGGGACCGGTACGCATGAGCAGTTCTTC.

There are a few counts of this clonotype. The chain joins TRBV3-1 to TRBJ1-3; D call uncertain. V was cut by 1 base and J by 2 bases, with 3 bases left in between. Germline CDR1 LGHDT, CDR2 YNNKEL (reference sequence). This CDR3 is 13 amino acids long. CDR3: CASSQGTGNTIYF. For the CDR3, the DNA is TGTGCCAGCAGCCAAGGGACTGGAAACACCATATATTTT.

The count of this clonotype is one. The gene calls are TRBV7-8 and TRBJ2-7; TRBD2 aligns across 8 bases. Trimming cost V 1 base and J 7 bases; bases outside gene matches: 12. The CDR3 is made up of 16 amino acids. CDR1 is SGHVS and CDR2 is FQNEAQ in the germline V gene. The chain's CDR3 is CASSLGAGGNTGEQYF. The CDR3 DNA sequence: TGTGCCAGCAGCTTAGGGGCGGGGGGAAACACCGGGGAGCAGTACTTC.

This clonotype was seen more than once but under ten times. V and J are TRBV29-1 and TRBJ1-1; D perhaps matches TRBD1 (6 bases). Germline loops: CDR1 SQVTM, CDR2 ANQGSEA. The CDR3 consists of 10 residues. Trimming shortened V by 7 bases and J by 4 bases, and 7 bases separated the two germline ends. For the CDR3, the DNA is TGCAGCGGAGGGGGCACTGAAGCTTTCTTT. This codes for CSGGGTEAFF.

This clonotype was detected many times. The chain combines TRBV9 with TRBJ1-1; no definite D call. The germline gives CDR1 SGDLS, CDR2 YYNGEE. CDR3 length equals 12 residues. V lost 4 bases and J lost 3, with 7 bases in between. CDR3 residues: CASSPRDTEAFF. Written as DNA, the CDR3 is TGTGCCAGCAGCCCCCGTGACACTGAAGCTTTCTTT.

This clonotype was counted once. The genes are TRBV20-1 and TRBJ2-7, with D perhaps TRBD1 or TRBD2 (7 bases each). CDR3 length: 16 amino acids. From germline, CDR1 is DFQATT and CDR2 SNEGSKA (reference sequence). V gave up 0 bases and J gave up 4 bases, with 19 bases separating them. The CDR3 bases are TGCAGTGCTAGAGATTTGGCCAGGGGGAGGGGTTACGAGCAGTACTTC. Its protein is CSARDLARGRGYEQYF.